The T cell receptor beta chain described here comes from a study of T-cell reconstitution after alpha-beta-depleted transplantation in children. The CDR3 consists of 14 residues. V lost 4 bases and J lost 5; bases outside the gene matches: 4. Germline V lookup: CDR1 MDHEN, CDR2 SYDVKM. Unique molecular identifiers tagged the TCRbeta library. One entry per CDR3 protein, called by TCRdb with MiXCR from the PCR reads. The sample yields about 610,000 distinct CDR3 sequences, roughly a tenth seen once. This clonotype was seen only a few times. The sequence came from a human donor who donated a stem cell graft to a child with acute myeloid leukemia. The sequencing used PBMCs from the stem cell graft donor, collected from the stem cell graft. This chain uses TRBV28 with TRBJ2-3; 9 bases align to TRBD2. CDR3 sequence: CASSSVAGVDTQYF. As DNA, the CDR3 is TGTGCCAGCAGTTCCGTAGCGGGAGTAGATACGCAGTATTTT.